These T cell receptor beta chains were read from a single sample in a study of control samples from healthy donors and cancer patients. Assay used: immunoSEQ multiplex PCR; TCRdb lists only in-frame clones, some missing. The sample contains 350,000 to 450,000 clones, 80% to 95% of which appear only once. Sequenced: PBMCs. The receptors come from a man between 35 and 55 years old with head and neck cancer. CDR3s include the opening cysteine and the closing phenylalanine or tryptophan. The order of the fields is D gene, clone size, V gene, J gene, CDR3 DNA, CDR3 protein. A D gene is named only where the DNA matches it firmly. Size is omitted from some rows. Given values are once, few, many or a class for expanded clones.

TRBD1	.	TRBV6-5	TRBJ2-7	TGTGCCAGCAGTTTTTCGACAGGGCCCTACGAGCAGTACTTC	CASSFSTGPYEQYF
.	.	TRBV6-2/TRBV6-3	TRBJ2-2	TGTGCCAGCAGTTCCCCCGACAGTGCGAACACCGGGGAGCTGTTTTTT	CASSSPDSANTGELFF
TRBD2	once	TRBV4-1	TRBJ2-3	TGCGCCAGCAGCCAAGTACTAGCGGGAGCCGCCGGCACAGATACGCAGTATTTT	CASSQVLAGAAGTDTQYF
.	.	TRBV27	TRBJ2-1	TGTGCCAGCAGTTTATACGGGGGAGGGCAGTTCTTC	CASSLYGGGQFF
.	.	TRBV29-1	TRBJ1-1	TGCAGCGTTGAAGATAGGGGGGCCCGGAACACTGAAGCTTTCTTT	CSVEDRGARNTEAFF
TRBD2	.	TRBV5-5	TRBJ2-1	TGTGCCAGCAGCTTCAAAGCGGGAGTAATGAACAATGAGCAGTTCTTC	CASSFKAGVMNNEQFF
.	.	TRBV27	TRBJ2-6	TGTGCCAGCAGGAGGATTTTCGAGACAGAGTCCTCTGGGGCCAACGTCCTGACTTTC	CASRRIFETESSGANVLTF
TRBD1	.	TRBV5-1	TRBJ2-7	TGCGCCAGCAGCTTTACGGGACAGGTAGCCTACGAGCAGTACTTC	CASSFTGQVAYEQYF
.	.	TRBV10-3	TRBJ2-3	TGTGCCATCAGTGAGAGCACAGATACGCAGTATTTT	CAISESTDTQYF
.	.	TRBV6-1	TRBJ2-3	TGTGCCAGCAGTCTCCAGGTGGACGCAGATACGCAGTATTTT	CASSLQVDADTQYF
.	once	TRBV4-3	TRBJ2-2	TGCGCCAGCAGCCAGCGACCAGCCGGGATCTCCGCCTGGGAGCTGTTTTTT	CASSQRPAGISAWELFF
.	.	TRBV10-3	TRBJ2-7	TGTGCCATCAGTGAGGGGGGGGAGGGGGTACACGAGCAGTACTTC	CAISEGGEGVHEQYF
TRBD1	once	TRBV11-2	TRBJ1-2	TGTGCCAGCAGCTTGGGACAGGGCGGCGGCTACACCTTC	CASSLGQGGGYTF
TRBD1	.	TRBV9	TRBJ2-7	TGTGCCAGCAGCGAGGCGGACAGGACGAGCTCCTACGAGCAGTACTTC	CASSEADRTSSYEQYF
TRBD2	once	TRBV10-3	TRBJ2-3	TGTGCCATCAGACGCGGGGGGCTCACAGATACGCAGTATTTT	CAIRRGGLTDTQYF
TRBD1	.	TRBV30	TRBJ1-5	TGTGCCTGGAATCAGGGGGCAGGCAATCAGCCCCAGCATTTT	CAWNQGAGNQPQHF
TRBD1	.	TRBV5-5	TRBJ1-2	TGTGCCAGCAGCTGGGACAGTCAAAACTATGGCTACACCTTC	CASSWDSQNYGYTF
.	.	TRBV18	TRBJ2-5	TGTGCCAGCTCACCAATCGAAGGCAACCATGAGACCCAGTACTTC	CASSPIEGNHETQYF
TRBD1	.	TRBV12-3/TRBV12-4	TRBJ2-5	TGTGCCAGCAGCACAGGGGCGGCAGAGACCCAGTACTTC	CASSTGAAETQYF
TRBD1	once	TRBV29-1	TRBJ1-1	TGCAGCGTGGGACAGTCGAACACTGAAGCTTTCTTT	CSVGQSNTEAFF
TRBD1	.	TRBV7-3	TRBJ1-3	TGTGCCAGCAGCAACAGGGGGTTCGGAAACACCATATATTTT	CASSNRGFGNTIYF
.	.	TRBV11-3	TRBJ1-1	TGTGCCAGCAGCTCGACAGCGGGCACTGAAGCTTTCTTT	CASSSTAGTEAFF
TRBD1	.	TRBV27	TRBJ1-6	TGTGCCAGCAGAGCCCCGGGACAGGGTAATTCACCCCTCCACTTT	CASRAPGQGNSPLHF
.	once	TRBV3-1/TRBV3-2	TRBJ2-1	TGTGCCAGCAGCCAATACATAGCGAATGAGCAGTTCTTC	CASSQYIANEQFF
TRBD1	few	TRBV25-1	TRBJ2-5	TGTGCCAGCACCCGCCATCCGACAGGGGACCAAGAGACCCAGTACTTC	CASTRHPTGDQETQYF
TRBD1	.	TRBV3-1/TRBV3-2	TRBJ1-6	TGTGCCAGCAGCCCGGGACAGGGTGATTCACCCCTCCACTTT	CASSPGQGDSPLHF